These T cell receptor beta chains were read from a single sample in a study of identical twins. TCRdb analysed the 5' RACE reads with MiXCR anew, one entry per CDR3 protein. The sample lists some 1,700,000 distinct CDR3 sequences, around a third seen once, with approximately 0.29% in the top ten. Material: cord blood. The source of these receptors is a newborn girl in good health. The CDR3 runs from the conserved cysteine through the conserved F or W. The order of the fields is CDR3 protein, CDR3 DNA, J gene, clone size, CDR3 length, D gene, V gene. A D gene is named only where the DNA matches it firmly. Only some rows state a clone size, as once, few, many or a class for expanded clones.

CDR3aa: CASRRSVGETQYF; CDR3nt: TGTGCCAGCAGACGATCCGTGGGAGAGACCCAGTACTTC; j_gene: TRBJ2-5; abundance: many; len: 13; d_gene: NA; v_gene: TRBV6-5
CDR3aa: CASSRDSVWGGGNEQYF; CDR3nt: TGTGCCAGCAGCCGCGATAGCGTTTGGGGTGGTGGCAATGAGCAGTACTTC; j_gene: TRBJ2-7; abundance: NA; len: 17; d_gene: NA; v_gene: TRBV4-2
CDR3aa: CAISDLGQGHYEQYF; CDR3nt: TGTGCCATCAGTGATTTGGGACAGGGCCACTACGAGCAGTACTTC; j_gene: TRBJ2-7; abundance: NA; len: 15; d_gene: TRBD1; v_gene: TRBV10-3
CDR3aa: CASRSGTTNYGYTF; CDR3nt: TGTGCCAGCAGGTCCGGGACCACAAACTATGGCTACACCTTC; j_gene: TRBJ1-2; abundance: few; len: 14; d_gene: NA; v_gene: TRBV27
CDR3aa: CASSLSAVEDTQYF; CDR3nt: TGTGCCAGCAGTTTATCGGCAGTCGAGGATACGCAGTATTTT; j_gene: TRBJ2-3; abundance: NA; len: 14; d_gene: NA; v_gene: TRBV27
CDR3aa: CASSPGPGTLYEQYF; CDR3nt: TGCGCCAGCAGCCCGGGACCAGGCACTCTCTACGAGCAGTACTTC; j_gene: TRBJ2-7; abundance: few; len: 15; d_gene: NA; v_gene: TRBV5-1
CDR3aa: CASSVGSLGNTEAFF; CDR3nt: TGTGCCAGCAGCGTAGGGTCTTTGGGGAACACTGAAGCTTTCTTT; j_gene: TRBJ1-1; abundance: NA; len: 15; d_gene: NA; v_gene: TRBV9
CDR3aa: CASSLLAGSSYNEQFF; CDR3nt: TGCGCCAGCAGCTTGTTGGCGGGGAGCTCCTACAATGAGCAGTTCTTC; j_gene: TRBJ2-1; abundance: many; len: 16; d_gene: NA; v_gene: TRBV5-1
CDR3aa: CASSLGLVYTGELFF; CDR3nt: TGTGCCAGCAGCTTGGGACTAGTATACACCGGGGAGCTGTTTTTT; j_gene: TRBJ2-2; abundance: few; len: 15; d_gene: TRBD2; v_gene: TRBV11-1
CDR3aa: CSATHGLAGFYEQYF; CDR3nt: TGCAGTGCTACCCACGGGCTAGCGGGCTTCTACGAGCAGTACTTC; j_gene: TRBJ2-7; abundance: few; len: 15; d_gene: TRBD2; v_gene: TRBV20-1
CDR3aa: CASSLWGHNTEAFF; CDR3nt: TGCGCCAGCAGCTTGTGGGGACATAACACTGAAGCTTTCTTT; j_gene: TRBJ1-1; abundance: few; len: 14; d_gene: NA; v_gene: TRBV5-1
CDR3aa: CASSSGTGGPYEQYF; CDR3nt: TGTGCCAGCAGTTCCGGGACAGGGGGTCCCTACGAGCAGTACTTC; j_gene: TRBJ2-7; abundance: NA; len: 15; d_gene: TRBD1; v_gene: TRBV12-3/TRBV12-4
CDR3aa: CSASGGAGPSTDTQYF; CDR3nt: TGCAGTGCTAGCGGGGGGGCCGGTCCAAGCACAGATACGCAGTATTTT; j_gene: TRBJ2-3; abundance: once; len: 16; d_gene: TRBD2; v_gene: TRBV20-1
CDR3aa: CASSLDGQGFHEQYF; CDR3nt: TGTGCCAGCAGCTTAGATGGACAGGGGTTCCACGAGCAGTACTTC; j_gene: TRBJ2-7; abundance: few; len: 15; d_gene: TRBD1; v_gene: TRBV7-9
CDR3aa: CSARDRGAGANVLTF; CDR3nt: TGCAGTGCTAGAGATCGAGGGGCTGGGGCCAACGTCCTGACTTTC; j_gene: TRBJ2-6; abundance: few; len: 15; d_gene: NA; v_gene: TRBV20-1
CDR3aa: CASSVTSGRYNEQFF; CDR3nt: TGTGCCAGCAGTGTTACTAGCGGGAGGTACAATGAGCAGTTCTTC; j_gene: TRBJ2-1; abundance: NA; len: 15; d_gene: TRBD2; v_gene: TRBV27
CDR3aa: CASSPGSNTEAFF; CDR3nt: TGTGCCAGCAGTCCGGGGTCGAACACTGAAGCTTTCTTT; j_gene: TRBJ1-1; abundance: many; len: 13; d_gene: NA; v_gene: TRBV12-3/TRBV12-4
CDR3aa: CSARRGRTNEKLFF; CDR3nt: TGCAGTGCTAGAAGGGGACGGACGAATGAAAAACTGTTTTTT; j_gene: TRBJ1-4; abundance: few; len: 14; d_gene: NA; v_gene: TRBV20-1
CDR3aa: CASRQTRTSGSTDVQYF; CDR3nt: TGTGCCAGCAGGCAAACCCGGACTAGCGGGAGCACAGATGTGCAGTATTTT; j_gene: TRBJ2-3; abundance: NA; len: 17; d_gene: TRBD2; v_gene: TRBV12-3/TRBV12-4
CDR3aa: CASSFGRYHILSYEQYF; CDR3nt: TGTGCCAGCAGCTTCGGGCGATACCACATACTCTCCTACGAGCAGTACTTC; j_gene: TRBJ2-7; abundance: few; len: 17; d_gene: NA; v_gene: TRBV7-8
CDR3aa: CASSVGLAGGSYNEQFF; CDR3nt: TGTGCCAGCAGCGTAGGGCTAGCGGGGGGTTCCTACAATGAGCAGTTCTTC; j_gene: TRBJ2-1; abundance: NA; len: 17; d_gene: TRBD2; v_gene: TRBV9
CDR3aa: CSFWGPAQTGELFF; CDR3nt: TGCAGCTTCTGGGGGCCCGCCCAAACCGGGGAGCTGTTTTTT; j_gene: TRBJ2-2; abundance: NA; len: 14; d_gene: NA; v_gene: TRBV29-1
CDR3aa: CASSLTSGRSSDTQYF; CDR3nt: TGTGCCAGCTCACTGACTAGCGGGAGGTCATCAGATACGCAGTATTTT; j_gene: TRBJ2-3; abundance: few; len: 16; d_gene: TRBD2; v_gene: TRBV18
CDR3aa: CASSEVERDPYEQYF; CDR3nt: TGTGCCAGCAGTGAAGTTGAGCGGGACCCCTACGAGCAGTACTTC; j_gene: TRBJ2-7; abundance: NA; len: 15; d_gene: TRBD2; v_gene: TRBV6-1
CDR3aa: CAITQKRGLSTDTQYF; CDR3nt: TGTGCCATCACCCAAAAACGGGGCCTGAGCACAGATACGCAGTATTTT; j_gene: TRBJ2-3; abundance: many; len: 16; d_gene: NA; v_gene: TRBV10-3
CDR3aa: CASSQDLGRPYEQYF; CDR3nt: TGTGCCAGCAGCCAAGATTTAGGGAGACCCTACGAGCAGTACTTC; j_gene: TRBJ2-7; abundance: NA; len: 15; d_gene: NA; v_gene: TRBV4-2
CDR3aa: CSATGGGNSPPHF; CDR3nt: TGCAGTGCTACAGGGGGCGGTAATTCACCCCCCCACTTT; j_gene: TRBJ1-6; abundance: NA; len: 13; d_gene: TRBD1; v_gene: TRBV20-1
CDR3aa: CASSFRRSVGYTF; CDR3nt: TGTGCCAGCAGTTTCCGGCGGAGTGTTGGCTACACCTTC; j_gene: TRBJ1-2; abundance: many; len: 13; d_gene: NA; v_gene: TRBV27
CDR3aa: CASSVVQGAFGEAFF; CDR3nt: TGCGCCAGCAGCGTAGTCCAGGGGGCTTTTGGTGAAGCTTTCTTT; j_gene: TRBJ1-1; abundance: few; len: 15; d_gene: TRBD1; v_gene: TRBV5-1
CDR3aa: CASSPDFLGYGYTF; CDR3nt: TGTGCCAGCAGTCCCGACTTCCTGGGCTATGGCTACACCTTC; j_gene: TRBJ1-2; abundance: few; len: 14; d_gene: NA; v_gene: TRBV2
CDR3aa: CASGTSGRANHEQFF; CDR3nt: TGTGCCAGCGGAACTAGCGGGAGGGCGAATCATGAGCAGTTCTTC; j_gene: TRBJ2-1; abundance: few; len: 15; d_gene: TRBD2; v_gene: TRBV28
CDR3aa: CASSLGLAIDEQFF; CDR3nt: TGTGCCAGCAGCCTGGGACTAGCCATCGATGAGCAGTTCTTC; j_gene: TRBJ2-1; abundance: few; len: 14; d_gene: TRBD2; v_gene: TRBV7-2
CDR3aa: CASSYIGHQFF; CDR3nt: TGTGCCAGCAGTTACATCGGGCACCAGTTCTTC; j_gene: TRBJ2-1; abundance: few; len: 11; d_gene: NA; v_gene: TRBV6-2/TRBV6-3
CDR3aa: CSARAMDSPLHF; CDR3nt: TGCAGTGCTAGAGCTATGGATTCACCCCTCCACTTT; j_gene: TRBJ1-6; abundance: NA; len: 12; d_gene: NA; v_gene: TRBV20-1
CDR3aa: CASSLSNRGTRPYNEQYF; CDR3nt: TGTGCCAGCAGTTTATCGAATCGGGGGACCCGACCCTACAATGAGCAGTACTTC; j_gene: TRBJ2-7; abundance: NA; len: 18; d_gene: NA; v_gene: TRBV27
CDR3aa: CASSYSKVNNEQYF; CDR3nt: TGTGCCAGCAGTTACTCGAAAGTCAACAACGAGCAGTACTTC; j_gene: TRBJ2-7; abundance: few; len: 14; d_gene: NA; v_gene: TRBV6-5
CDR3aa: CSASGGGYYGYTF; CDR3nt: TGCAGTGCTAGTGGGGGGGGGTACTATGGCTACACCTTC; j_gene: TRBJ1-2; abundance: NA; len: 13; d_gene: NA; v_gene: TRBV20-1
CDR3aa: CASSLGFGGQRFGGNEQFF; CDR3nt: TGTGCCAGCAGCTTAGGCTTCGGCGGACAACGATTTGGCGGCAATGAGCAGTTCTTC; j_gene: TRBJ2-1; abundance: few; len: 19; d_gene: NA; v_gene: TRBV5-4
CDR3aa: CASSSYTGTSGGSYNEQFF; CDR3nt: TGTGCCAGCAGTTCTTACACCGGGACTAGCGGGGGCTCCTACAATGAGCAGTTCTTC; j_gene: TRBJ2-1; abundance: few; len: 19; d_gene: TRBD2; v_gene: TRBV2
CDR3aa: CASSPPAGYNNEQYF; CDR3nt: TGTGCCAGCTCACCACCTGCGGGGTATAACAATGAGCAGTACTTC; j_gene: TRBJ2-7; abundance: NA; len: 15; d_gene: NA; v_gene: TRBV18
CDR3aa: CAWSVTNYGYTF; CDR3nt: TGTGCCTGGAGTGTCACTAACTATGGCTACACCTTC; j_gene: TRBJ1-2; abundance: NA; len: 12; d_gene: NA; v_gene: TRBV30
CDR3aa: CSARDGGTGQETQYF; CDR3nt: TGCAGTGCTAGAGATGGGGGGACAGGCCAAGAGACCCAGTACTTC; j_gene: TRBJ2-5; abundance: few; len: 15; d_gene: TRBD1; v_gene: TRBV20-1
CDR3aa: CASSLRLAGGPENIQYF; CDR3nt: TGTGCCAGCAGTTTGAGACTAGCGGGGGGGCCGGAAAACATTCAGTACTTC; j_gene: TRBJ2-4; abundance: few; len: 17; d_gene: TRBD2; v_gene: TRBV12-3/TRBV12-4
CDR3aa: CASTIRGLAGGNEQFF; CDR3nt: TGTGCCAGCACCATTCGCGGACTAGCGGGAGGGAATGAGCAGTTCTTC; j_gene: TRBJ2-1; abundance: few; len: 16; d_gene: TRBD2; v_gene: TRBV27
CDR3aa: CSAHSGRYNEQFF; CDR3nt: TGCAGCGCTCACTCCGGGAGGTACAATGAGCAGTTCTTC; j_gene: TRBJ2-1; abundance: NA; len: 13; d_gene: TRBD2; v_gene: TRBV29-1
CDR3aa: CASSVVVDTYNEQFF; CDR3nt: TGTGCCAGCAGCGTAGTTGTGGACACCTACAATGAGCAGTTCTTC; j_gene: TRBJ2-1; abundance: NA; len: 15; d_gene: NA; v_gene: TRBV9
CDR3aa: CSARVQASNQPQHF; CDR3nt: TGCAGTGCTAGAGTGCAGGCCAGCAATCAGCCCCAGCATTTT; j_gene: TRBJ1-5; abundance: NA; len: 14; d_gene: NA; v_gene: TRBV20-1
CDR3aa: CASSPGLVVNTGELFF; CDR3nt: TGCGCCAGCAGCCCGGGACTAGTCGTGAACACCGGGGAGCTGTTTTTT; j_gene: TRBJ2-2; abundance: few; len: 16; d_gene: TRBD2; v_gene: TRBV5-1
CDR3aa: CASSTIRETQYF; CDR3nt: TGTGCCAGCAGCACGATCAGAGAGACCCAGTACTTC; j_gene: TRBJ2-5; abundance: NA; len: 12; d_gene: NA; v_gene: TRBV7-2
CDR3aa: CSARVQGGTQYF; CDR3nt: TGCAGTGCTAGAGTACAGGGGGGGACCCAGTACTTC; j_gene: TRBJ2-5; abundance: NA; len: 12; d_gene: TRBD1; v_gene: TRBV20-1
CDR3aa: CASSLELAGGTDTQYF; CDR3nt: TGCGCCAGCAGCTTGGAGTTAGCGGGGGGCACAGATACGCAGTATTTT; j_gene: TRBJ2-3; abundance: many; len: 16; d_gene: TRBD2; v_gene: TRBV5-1
CDR3aa: CACSVGGAGNEQFF; CDR3nt: TGTGCCTGCAGCGTAGGGGGGGCTGGGAATGAGCAGTTCTTC; j_gene: TRBJ2-1; abundance: NA; len: 14; d_gene: NA; v_gene: TRBV9